These 3 T cell receptor beta chains originate from one sample sequenced in a study of cytomegalovirus exposure and HLA in healthy donors. The protocol was immunoSEQ multiplex PCR, while the TCRdb copy is restricted to in-frame clones and leaves out a portion. The sample gives some 240,000 clones, more than 75% of which show up once; 2% to 2.5% is in the top ten. Input material: PBMCs. The receptors derive from a woman in her late teens or twenties in good health and CMV-seropositive.

The chain carries TRBV7-9 and TRBJ2-5; D possibly corresponds to TRBD1 (6 bases). Trimming removed 6 bases at V and 1 base at J, with 12 bases between. The CDR3 runs 14 residues. Germline CDR1 reads SEHNR; CDR2 reads FQNEAQ (reference sequence). The CDR3 sequence: CASSPTGFQETQYF. CDR3 nucleotides: TGTGCCAGCAGTCCAACAGGGTTCCAAGAGACCCAGTACTTC.

This chain uses TRBV25-1 with TRBJ2-1; 7 nucleotides agree with TRBD2. Losses at the gene ends were 4 bases for V and 6 bases for J; bases not matched to a gene: 12. The length of the CDR3 is 16 residues. Germline lookup yields CDR1 MGHDK and CDR2 SYGVNS. As DNA, the CDR3 is TGTGCCAGCAGTGTCCTCCTATCGGGAGGACTCAATGAGCAGTTCTTC. Protein: CASSVLLSGGLNEQFF.

This clone was observed a few times. The chain combines TRBV7-9 with TRBJ1-2; D is uncertain. The CDR3 consists of 13 residues. Germline-derived CDR1 and CDR2 are SEHNR and FQNEAQ (reference sequence). V lost 5 bases and J 5 bases, leaving 12 bases between the germline ends. The CDR3 region is CASSPLALYGYTF. CDR3 nucleotides: TGTGCCAGCAGCCCCCTAGCTTTATATGGCTACACCTTC. Based on the CDR3 plus reference TRBV7-9 and TRBJ1-2, the full variable domain is DTGVSQNPRHKITKRGQNVTFRCDPISEHNRLYWYRQTLGQGPEFLTYFQNEAQLEKSRLLSDRFSAERPKGSFSTLEIQRTEQGDSAMYLCASSPLALYGYTFGSGTRLTVV.